This entry lists 5 T cell receptor beta chains sequenced from one sample in a study of graft-versus-host responses after intestinal transplantation. Their specific antigens are unknown. Only in-frame clones appear in the TCRdb table, and some are missing; sequencing was by immunoSEQ multiplex PCR. This repertoire shows 50,000 to 80,000 clones, roughly nine tenths found once; its top ten account for about 1.5%. The sequencing used unstimulated CD8+ T cells sorted from spleen or lymph node cells, collected before transplant. These receptors were taken from a human donor who was the organ donor for an intestinal transplant.

This clone was observed once. V and J are TRBV30 and TRBJ1-2, with 8 bases that match TRBD1. Germline V gene sequence: CDR1 GTSNPN, CDR2 SVGIG (reference sequence). CDR3 length: 12 residues. J was trimmed by 8 bases and V by 2 bases; bases with no gene match: 4. DNA for the CDR3: TGTGCCTGGAGTACTACAGGGGGAGGCTACACCTTC. Its protein product is CAWSTTGGGYTF.

The chain carries TRBV30 and TRBJ1-1, with 9 positions matching TRBD1. The CDR3 runs 13 residues. V lost 4 bases to trimming and J lost 10 bases; unmatched junction nucleotides: 10. Looked up from germline, CDR1 is GTSNPN and CDR2 is SVGIG (reference sequence). In DNA, the CDR3 is TGTGCCTGGATGGACAGGGGAATGTTTGTAGCTTTCTTT. It codes for CAWMDRGMFVAFF.

This chain links TRBV6-5 with TRBJ2-3; the match to TRBD1 covers 11 bases. The CDR3 is made up of 16 amino acids. Germline trimming cut 2 bases from V and 4 bases from J; bases unmatched to any gene: 5. Germline assignment: CDR1 MNHEY and CDR2 SVGAGI. In DNA, the CDR3 is TGTGCCAGCAGTTACCCTCCGGGACAGGGGGCAGATACGCAGTATTTT. It yields the protein CASSYPPGQGADTQYF.

V usage is TRBV27 and J usage is TRBJ1-2, with 7 bases fitting TRBD1. V was pared by 6 bases and J by 7 bases, with 8 bases of the junction left unmatched. CDR1 is MNHEY, CDR2 SMNVEV, per germline (reference sequence). The CDR3 sequence is 13 residues long. CDR3 in DNA: TGTGCCAGCAGACAGGGGTCTGGTTTTGGCTACACCTTC. Its protein product is CASRQGSGFGYTF.

J is TRBJ2-5 and V is TRBV6-1, with a tentative D call TRBD2 (6 bases). Germline CDR1 reads MNHNS; CDR2 reads SASEGT. The CDR3 runs to 15 residues. Trimming took off 3 bases at V and 2 bases at J, with 13 bases between the two ends. In nucleotides, the CDR3 is TGTGCCAGCAGTGACATAGACGGGGGTCAAGAGACCCAGTACTTC. Amino acid sequence: CASSDIDGGQETQYF.